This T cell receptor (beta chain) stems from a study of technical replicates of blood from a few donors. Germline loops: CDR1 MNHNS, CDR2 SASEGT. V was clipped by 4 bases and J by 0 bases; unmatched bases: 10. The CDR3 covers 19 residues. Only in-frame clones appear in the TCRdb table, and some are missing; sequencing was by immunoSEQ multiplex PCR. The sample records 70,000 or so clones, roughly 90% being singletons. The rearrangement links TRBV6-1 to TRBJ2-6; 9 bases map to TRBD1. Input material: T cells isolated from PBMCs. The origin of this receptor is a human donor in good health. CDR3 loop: CASSVILTGGSSGANVLTF. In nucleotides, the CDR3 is TGTGCCAGCAGTGTCATATTAACAGGGGGCTCCTCTGGGGCCAACGTCCTGACTTTC.